This T cell receptor beta chain was recorded in a study of CD8+CD57+ T cells in acquired aplastic anemia. Patients included in sequencing had previously demonstrated CD8+CD57+ cell expansion by flow cytometry. Severe acquired aplastic anemia was the diagnosis recorded for all patients. CDR3 and TCR beta VDJ profiling relied on a genomic DNA template. TCRdb reprocessed the reads with MiXCR, giving one entry per CDR3 protein. This table holds 150,000 or so distinct CDR3 sequences, approximately 44% found once. Germline V gene sequence: CDR1 SGHNT, CDR2 YENEEA. The CDR3 is made up of 11 amino acids. Trimming pared 2 bases from V and 8 bases from J, leaving 3 bases between. Study observations and caveats: A set of 25 to 30 CD8+ CDR3 sequences was shared between patients and controls, and these sequences appeared highly expressed in patients. No significant patient-versus-control difference appeared in CD8+ Simpson's diversity.

A remark on this clonotype: Its specificity is not known. This could be a read error, since a much larger clone is one nucleotide away.

V usage is TRBV11-3 and J usage is TRBJ2-2, with D hard to call. The TCR sequence derives from a human donor with aplastic anemia. Sequenced sample: sorted CD4+, CD8+, or CD8+CD57+ T cells (not recorded which) from PBMCs. DNA for the CDR3: TGTGCCAGCAGCTTATGGGGGGAGCTGTTTTTT. Encoded protein: CASSLWGELFF.